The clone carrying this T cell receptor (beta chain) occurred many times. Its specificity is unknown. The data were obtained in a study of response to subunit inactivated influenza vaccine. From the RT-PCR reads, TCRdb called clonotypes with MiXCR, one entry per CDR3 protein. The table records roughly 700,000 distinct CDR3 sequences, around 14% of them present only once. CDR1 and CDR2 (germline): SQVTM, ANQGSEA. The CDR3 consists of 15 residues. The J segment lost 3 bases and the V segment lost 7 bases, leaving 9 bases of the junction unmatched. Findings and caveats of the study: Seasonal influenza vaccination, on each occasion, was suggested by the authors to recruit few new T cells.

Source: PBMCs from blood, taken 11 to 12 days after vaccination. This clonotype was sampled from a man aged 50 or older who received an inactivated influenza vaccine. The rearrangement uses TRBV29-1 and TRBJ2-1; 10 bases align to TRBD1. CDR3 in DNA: TGCAGCGCCTATACCGGGACAGGGGTCTACAATGAGCAGTTCTTC. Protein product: CSAYTGTGVYNEQFF.